Reported below is one TCR beta chain. Its cognate antigen is unknown. Sample treatment: approximately nine-day PBMC culture with coronavirus spike peptide pools or control peptides (ViraFEST assay). Under the ViraFEST approach, antigen-specific T cells were expanded with peptide pools and TCRs subsequently sequenced. Cells were cultured for roughly eleven days, and then CD4+ T cells were isolated by negative selection. CD4+ T cells that had been cultured provided DNA sequenced with the Oncomine TCR Beta short-read assay. Via MiXCR, TCRdb re-called the PCR reads, giving one row per CDR3 protein. Counted here are approximately 12,000 distinct CDR3 sequences, approximately 60% occurring once; the ten biggest clones make up approximately 8%. CDR3 length equals 13 residues. The trim removed 6 bases at V and 2 bases at J, leaving 6 bases unmatched. CDR1 is DFQATT, CDR2 SNEGSKA, per germline (reference sequence).

The data were obtained in a study of vaccination and CD4 T cells after COVID-19. Study as a whole: Two of the convalescents were Hispanic, and convalescents were six males and four females. Post-vaccination specimens were collected at a median of about 66 days following dose two (range 14 to 241).

Sequencing was performed on CD4+ T cells from blood, cultured in vitro. The chain couples TRBV20-1 to TRBJ2-5, with TRBD1 identical over 7 bases. This sequence originates from a human donor who had recovered from COVID-19. The chain's CDR3 is CSAHRGQQETQYF. The CDR3 nucleotides read TGCAGTGCCCATAGGGGACAGCAAGAGACCCAGTACTTC.